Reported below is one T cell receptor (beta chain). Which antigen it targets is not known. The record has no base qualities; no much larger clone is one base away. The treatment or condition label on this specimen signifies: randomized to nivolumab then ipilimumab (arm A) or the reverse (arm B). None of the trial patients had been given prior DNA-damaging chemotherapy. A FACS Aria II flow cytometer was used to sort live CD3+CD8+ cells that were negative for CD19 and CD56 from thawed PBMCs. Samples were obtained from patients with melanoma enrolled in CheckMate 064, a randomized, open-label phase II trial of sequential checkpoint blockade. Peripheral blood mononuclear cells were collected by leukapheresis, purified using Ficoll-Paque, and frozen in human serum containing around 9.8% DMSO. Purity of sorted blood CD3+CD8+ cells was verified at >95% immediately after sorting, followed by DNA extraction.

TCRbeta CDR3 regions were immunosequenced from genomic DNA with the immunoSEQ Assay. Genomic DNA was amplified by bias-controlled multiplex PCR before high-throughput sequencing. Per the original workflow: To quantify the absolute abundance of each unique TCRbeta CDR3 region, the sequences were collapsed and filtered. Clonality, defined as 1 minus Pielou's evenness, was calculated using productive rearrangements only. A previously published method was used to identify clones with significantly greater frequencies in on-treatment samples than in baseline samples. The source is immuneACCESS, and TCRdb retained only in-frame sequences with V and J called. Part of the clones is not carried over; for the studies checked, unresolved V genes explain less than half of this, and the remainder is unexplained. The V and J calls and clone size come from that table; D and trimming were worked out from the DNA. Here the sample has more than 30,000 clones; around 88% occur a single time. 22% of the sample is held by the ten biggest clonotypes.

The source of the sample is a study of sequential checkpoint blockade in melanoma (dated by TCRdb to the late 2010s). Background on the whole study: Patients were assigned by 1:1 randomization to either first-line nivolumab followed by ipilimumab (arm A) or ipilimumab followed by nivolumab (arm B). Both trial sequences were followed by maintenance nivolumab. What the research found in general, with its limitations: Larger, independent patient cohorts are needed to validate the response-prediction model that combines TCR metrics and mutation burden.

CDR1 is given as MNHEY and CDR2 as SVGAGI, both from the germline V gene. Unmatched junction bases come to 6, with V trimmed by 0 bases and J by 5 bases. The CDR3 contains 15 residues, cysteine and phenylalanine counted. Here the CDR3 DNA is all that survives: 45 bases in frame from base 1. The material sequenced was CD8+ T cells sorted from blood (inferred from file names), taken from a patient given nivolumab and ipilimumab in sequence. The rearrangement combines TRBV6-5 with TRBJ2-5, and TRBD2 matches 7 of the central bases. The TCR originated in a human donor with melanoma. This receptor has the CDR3 CASSYSAGLRETQYF. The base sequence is TGTGCCAGCAGTTACTCAGCGGGGCTAAGGGAGACCCAGTACTTC.